What follows describes a single TCR beta chain. Germline V gene data show CDR1 as SGHRS and CDR2 as YFSETQ. V trimming: 4 bases; J trimming: 1 base; junction bases outside the gene matches: 19. CDR3 length equals 20 residues. This specimen comes from a study of T cells in localized non-small cell lung cancer. Assay: immunoSEQ multiplex PCR; the TCRdb copy retains only in-frame clones and omits some. The top ten hold under 3.5% of the sample, which has about 78,000 clones, around four fifths seen once. The sequenced sample was peripheral blood, obtained before any cancer treatment. The rearrangement uses TRBV5-1 and TRBJ2-4; TRBD1 aligns across 8 bases. The clonotype originates from a man aged 40 to 75 with stage I lung adenocarcinoma. Written as DNA, the CDR3 is TGCGCCAGCAGCCCAGGACAGGGATTCATGATGGGAGCGGCCAAAAACATTCAGTACTTC. Amino acids: CASSPGQGFMMGAAKNIQYF. Complete variable domain (other parts from reference TRBV5-1 and TRBJ2-4): KAGVTQTPRYLIKTRGQQVTLSCSPISGHRSVSWYQQTPGQGLQFLFEYFSETQRNKGNFPGRFSGRQFSNSRSEMNVSTLELGDSALYLCASSPGQGFMMGAAKNIQYFGAGTRLSVL.